This T cell receptor beta chain appears in the sequencing data of a study of early T cells in non-severe SARS-CoV-2 infection. One entry per CDR3 protein, called by TCRdb with MiXCR from the 5' RACE reads. This sample yields roughly 50,000 distinct CDR3 sequences, of which approximately 7.6% are seen a single time; approximately 6.3% belongs to the top ten. V was shortened by 3 bases and J by 5 bases, with 4 bases between the two germline ends. Germline V CDR1 and CDR2: LGHNA, YSLEER. The CDR3 totals 12 residues. The source is an adult who was a healthcare worker with PCR-confirmed SARS-CoV-2 infection or an uninfected control (not recorded which). Input material: whole blood. V is TRBV4-3 and J is TRBJ1-4; D call uncertain. This CDR3 reads CASSQGNEKLFF. The CDR3 nucleotides read TGCGCCAGCAGCCAGGGAAATGAAAAACTGTTTTTT.